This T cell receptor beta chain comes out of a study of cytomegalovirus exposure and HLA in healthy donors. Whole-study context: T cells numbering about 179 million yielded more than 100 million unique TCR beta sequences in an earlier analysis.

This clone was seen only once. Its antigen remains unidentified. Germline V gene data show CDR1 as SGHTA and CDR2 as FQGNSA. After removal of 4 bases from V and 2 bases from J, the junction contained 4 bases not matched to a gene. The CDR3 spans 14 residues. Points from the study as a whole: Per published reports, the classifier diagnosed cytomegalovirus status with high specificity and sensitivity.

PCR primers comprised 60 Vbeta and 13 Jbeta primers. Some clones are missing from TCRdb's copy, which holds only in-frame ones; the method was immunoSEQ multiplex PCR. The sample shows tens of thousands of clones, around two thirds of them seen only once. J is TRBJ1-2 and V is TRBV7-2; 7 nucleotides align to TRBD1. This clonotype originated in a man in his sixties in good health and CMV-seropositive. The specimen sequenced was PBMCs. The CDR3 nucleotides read TGTGCCAGCAGCTCCCAGGGACAGAACTATGGCTACACCTTC. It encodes CASSSQGQNYGYTF.